Below are 7 T cell receptor beta chains sequenced from a single sample in a study of blood T cell repertoires in COVID-19. Sequenced by immunoSEQ multiplex PCR; TCRdb stores in-frame clones only, minus some. The repertoire has under 170,000 clones, 84% of them found once; the top ten carry 2.2%. The sequenced material came from peripheral blood. Source of these receptors: an older man with acute or convalescent COVID-19.

The rearrangement joins TRBV10-3 to TRBJ1-2; D is possibly TRBD1 (6 bases). CDR3 size: 13 residues. Germline loops: CDR1 ENHRY, CDR2 SYGVKD. V lost 1 base, J lost 5 bases, and 8 bases lay in between. CDR3 loop: CAISEYREYGYTF. In DNA form, the CDR3 reads TGTGCCATCAGTGAGTACAGGGAATATGGCTACACCTTC.

The J gene is TRBJ1-2, the V gene TRBV28; 10 bases line up with TRBD1. V trimming: 7 bases; J trimming: 7 bases; junction bases outside the gene matches: 12. Per germline, CDR1 MDHEN and CDR2 SYDVKM. The CDR3 has 15 amino acids. CDR3 protein: CASNPRDRGVGGYTF. The CDR3 nucleotides are TGTGCCAGCAACCCCCGGGACAGGGGAGTGGGTGGCTACACCTTC.

The chain recombines TRBV29-1 with TRBJ2-5; 9 bases fit TRBD2. The CDR3 is 15 amino acids. Germline-derived CDR1 and CDR2 are SQVTM and ANQGSEA. Germline trimming cut 7 bases from V and 5 bases from J; bases unmatched to any gene: 14. The CDR3: CSALLAGGPRETQYF. Here the CDR3 DNA reads TGCAGCGCCCTCCTTGCGGGAGGGCCACGGGAGACCCAGTACTTC.

The rearrangement uses TRBV3-1 (or the pseudogene TRBV3-2) and TRBJ2-5; TRBD2 matches 14 bases. The CDR3 consists of 18 residues. The germline V gene encodes CDR1 LGHDT and CDR2 YNNKEL (reference sequence). Trimming cost V 4 bases and J 2 bases; bases outside gene matches: 9. CDR3 region: CASSRSGLAGGRQETQYF. CDR3 DNA sequence: TGTGCCAGCAGCCGGAGCGGACTAGCGGGGGGTAGGCAAGAGACCCAGTACTTC.

CDR3 loop: CASSRGTPNEKLFF. DNA for the CDR3: TGTGCCAGCAGCCGCGGGACTCCTAATGAAAAACTGTTTTTT. The rearrangement uses TRBV7-9 and TRBJ1-4; D is perhaps TRBD1 (5 bases). Looked up from germline, CDR1 is SEHNR and CDR2 is FQNEAQ (reference sequence). The CDR3 length is 14 residues. V was clipped by 5 bases and J by 3 bases, with 10 bases between them.

CDR3 in DNA: TGTGCCAGCAGTTATCGGGACACCCGGGGGCCCCAGCATTTT. Its protein product is CASSYRDTRGPQHF. V and J are TRBV6-5 and TRBJ1-5; D is possibly TRBD1 (6 bases). This CDR3 contains 14 residues. The ends were cut back, 3 bases at V and 9 bases at J, with 15 bases in the middle. Germline-derived CDR1 and CDR2 are MNHEY and SVGAGI.

The chain links TRBV7-9 to TRBJ1-4, with TRBD1 matching over 7 bases. This CDR3 is built from 14 residues. Trimming removed 5 bases from V and 1 base from J; junction bases left unmatched: 1. Germline CDR1 and CDR2: SEHNR and FQNEAQ (reference sequence). The DNA for the CDR3 is TGTGCCAGCAGCCGGGACAGAACTAATGAAAAACTGTTTTTT. Encoded protein: CASSRDRTNEKLFF.